What follows is one T cell receptor beta chain and its context. The data originate from a study of blood T cells in healthy people across ages. The V gene lost 7 bases and the J gene lost 2 bases, with 15 bases spanning the gap. CDR3 size: 13 residues. Germline-derived CDR1 and CDR2 are DFQATT and SNEGSKA (reference sequence). Through a sample-barcoded 5' primer and a J-beta primer mix, a second PCR was run for roughly 6 to 11 cycles. Each CDR3 protein gets one entry after TCRdb re-called the 5' RACE reads with MiXCR. The table includes roughly 800,000 distinct CDR3 sequences, more than 25% detected once. The sample also formed part of further work on T cells of mothers and their children.

J is TRBJ2-7 and V is TRBV20-1, with a possible D match to TRBD1 (6 bases). This sequence was found in a boy younger than 18 in good health. The sample was blood. The DNA for the CDR3 is TGCAGTGTCCTGGACAGCTCCGCCTACGAGCAGTACTTC. As protein: CSVLDSSAYEQYF.